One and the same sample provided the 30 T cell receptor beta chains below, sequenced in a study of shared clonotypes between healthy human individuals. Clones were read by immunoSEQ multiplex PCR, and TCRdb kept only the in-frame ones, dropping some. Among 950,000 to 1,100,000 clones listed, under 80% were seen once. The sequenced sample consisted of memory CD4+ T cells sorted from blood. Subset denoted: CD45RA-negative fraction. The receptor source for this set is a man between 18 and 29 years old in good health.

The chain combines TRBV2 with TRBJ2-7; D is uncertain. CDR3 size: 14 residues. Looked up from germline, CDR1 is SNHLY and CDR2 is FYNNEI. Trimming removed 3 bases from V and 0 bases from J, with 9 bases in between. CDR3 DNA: TGTGCCAGCAGTGATCTTGGTGGCTCCTACGAGCAGTACTTC. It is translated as CASSDLGGSYEQYF.

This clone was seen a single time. Here the CDR3 DNA reads TGTGCCAGCAGTGTGGGCAGGGCCTACGAGCAGTACTTC. Protein: CASSVGRAYEQYF. The rearrangement uses TRBV2 and TRBJ2-7, with D perhaps TRBD1 (5 bases). The CDR3 contains 13 residues. Trimming cost V 4 bases and J 2 bases, with 9 bases left between them. Germline assignment: CDR1 SNHLY and CDR2 FYNNEI.

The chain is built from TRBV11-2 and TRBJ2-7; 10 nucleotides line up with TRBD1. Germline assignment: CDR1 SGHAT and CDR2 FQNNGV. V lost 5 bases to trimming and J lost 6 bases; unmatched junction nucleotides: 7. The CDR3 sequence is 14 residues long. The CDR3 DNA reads TGTGCCAGCAGCGCCCGGGACAGGGGAGGCGAGCAGTACTTC. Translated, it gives CASSARDRGGEQYF.

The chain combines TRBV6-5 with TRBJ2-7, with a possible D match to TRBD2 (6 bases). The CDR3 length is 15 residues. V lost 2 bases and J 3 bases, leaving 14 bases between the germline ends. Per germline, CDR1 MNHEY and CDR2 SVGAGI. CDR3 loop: CASSYRRGAGYEQYF. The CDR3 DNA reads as TGTGCCAGCAGTTACCGGAGGGGTGCGGGCTACGAGCAGTACTTC.

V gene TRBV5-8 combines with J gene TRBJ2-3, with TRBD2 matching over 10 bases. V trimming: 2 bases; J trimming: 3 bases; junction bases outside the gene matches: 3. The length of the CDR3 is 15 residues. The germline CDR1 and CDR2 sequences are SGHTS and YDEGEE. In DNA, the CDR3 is TGTGCCAGCAGCTTACTAGCGGGGAAGACAGATACGCAGTATTTT. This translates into CASSLLAGKTDTQYF.

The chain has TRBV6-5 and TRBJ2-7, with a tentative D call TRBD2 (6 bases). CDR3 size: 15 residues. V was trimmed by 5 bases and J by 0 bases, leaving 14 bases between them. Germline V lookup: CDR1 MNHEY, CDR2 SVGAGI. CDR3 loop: CASSLSVGSSYEQYF. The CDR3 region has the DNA TGTGCCAGCAGTCTCTCTGTCGGGAGCTCCTACGAGCAGTACTTC.

CDR3 sequence reads: CASSSTRGGGTDTQYF. The CDR3 bases are TGTGCCAGCAGTTCCACACGAGGGGGCGGCACAGATACGCAGTATTTT. The genes are TRBV6-5 and TRBJ2-3, with 7 nucleotides matching TRBD1. Losses at the gene ends were 4 bases for V and 1 base for J; bases not matched to a gene: 8. The CDR3 is made up of 16 amino acids. Germline V lookup: CDR1 MNHEY, CDR2 SVGAGI.

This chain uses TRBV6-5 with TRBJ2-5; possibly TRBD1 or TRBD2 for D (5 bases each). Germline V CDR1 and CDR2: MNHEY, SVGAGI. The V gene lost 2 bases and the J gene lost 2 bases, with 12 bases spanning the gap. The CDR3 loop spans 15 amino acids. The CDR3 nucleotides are TGTGCCAGCAGTTACCTTGGGGACCCACAAGAGACCCAGTACTTC. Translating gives CASSYLGDPQETQYF.

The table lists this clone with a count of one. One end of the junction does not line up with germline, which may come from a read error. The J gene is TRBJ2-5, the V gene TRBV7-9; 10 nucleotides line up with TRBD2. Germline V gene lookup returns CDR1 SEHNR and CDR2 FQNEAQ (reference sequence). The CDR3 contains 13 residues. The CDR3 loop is CASSLAGVQTQYF. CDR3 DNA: TGTGCCAGCAGCCTAGCGGGGGTTCAGACCCAGTACTTC.

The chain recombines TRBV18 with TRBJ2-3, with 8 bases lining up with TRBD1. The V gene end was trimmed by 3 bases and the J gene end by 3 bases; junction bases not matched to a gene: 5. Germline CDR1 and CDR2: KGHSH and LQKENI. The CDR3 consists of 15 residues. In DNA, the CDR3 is TGTGCCAGCTCACCTACGAGACAGGGGACAGATACGCAGTATTTT. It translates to CASSPTRQGTDTQYF.

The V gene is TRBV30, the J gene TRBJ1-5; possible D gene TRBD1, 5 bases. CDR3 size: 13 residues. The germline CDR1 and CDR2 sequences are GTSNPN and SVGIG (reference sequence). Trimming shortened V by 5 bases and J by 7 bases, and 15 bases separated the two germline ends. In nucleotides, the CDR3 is TGTGCCTGGGCCCCGGGGGTGGGACAGCCCCAGCATTTT. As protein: CAWAPGVGQPQHF.

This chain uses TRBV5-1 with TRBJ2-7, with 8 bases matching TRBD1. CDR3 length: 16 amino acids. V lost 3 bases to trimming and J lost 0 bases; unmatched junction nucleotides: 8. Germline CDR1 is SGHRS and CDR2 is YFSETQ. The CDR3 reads CASSSGTGRPSYEQYF. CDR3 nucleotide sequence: TGCGCCAGCAGCTCCGGGACAGGCAGACCCTCCTACGAGCAGTACTTC.

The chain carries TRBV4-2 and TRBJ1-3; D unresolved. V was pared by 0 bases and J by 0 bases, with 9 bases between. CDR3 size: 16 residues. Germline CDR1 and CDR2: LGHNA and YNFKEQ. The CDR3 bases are TGTGCCAGCAGCCAAGATACCCCGAACTCTGGAAACACCATATATTTT. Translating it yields CASSQDTPNSGNTIYF.

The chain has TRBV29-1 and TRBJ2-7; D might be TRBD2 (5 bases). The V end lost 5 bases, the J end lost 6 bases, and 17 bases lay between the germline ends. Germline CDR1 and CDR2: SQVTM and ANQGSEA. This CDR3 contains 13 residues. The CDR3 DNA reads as TGCAGCGTTAGTAGAGACTATAAGGCCGAGCAGTACTTC. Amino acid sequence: CSVSRDYKAEQYF.

The CDR3 loop reads CASSLYGVPSSYNEQFF. CDR3 DNA sequence: TGTGCCAGCAGCTTATACGGGGTCCCTAGCTCCTACAATGAGCAGTTCTTC. The gene calls are TRBV9 and TRBJ2-1, with a weak D call TRBD2 (5 bases). The CDR3 consists of 17 residues. V was shortened by 4 bases and J by 0 bases, with 17 bases between the two germline ends. In germline, CDR1 is SGDLS, CDR2 YYNGEE.

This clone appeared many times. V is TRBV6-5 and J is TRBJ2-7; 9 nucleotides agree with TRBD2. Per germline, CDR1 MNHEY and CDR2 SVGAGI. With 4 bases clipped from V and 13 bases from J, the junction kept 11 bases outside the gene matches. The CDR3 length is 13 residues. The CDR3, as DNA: TGTGCCAGCAGTTTCGGAGCGCGGGGGGGCACTTACTTC. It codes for CASSFGARGGTYF.

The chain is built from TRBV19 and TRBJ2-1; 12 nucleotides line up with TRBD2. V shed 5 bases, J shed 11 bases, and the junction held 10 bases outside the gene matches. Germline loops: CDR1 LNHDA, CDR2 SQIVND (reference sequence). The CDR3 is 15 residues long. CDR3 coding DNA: TGTGCCAGTAGTCCCCCGAAGACTAGCGGGAGCAAGCAGTTCTTC. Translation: CASSPPKTSGSKQFF. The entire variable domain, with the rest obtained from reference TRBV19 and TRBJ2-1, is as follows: DGGITQSPKYLFRKEGQNVTLSCEQNLNHDAMYWYRQDPGQGLRLIYYSQIVNDFQKGDIAEGYSVSREKKESFPLTVTSAQKNPTAFYLCASSPPKTSGSKQFFGPGTRLTVL.

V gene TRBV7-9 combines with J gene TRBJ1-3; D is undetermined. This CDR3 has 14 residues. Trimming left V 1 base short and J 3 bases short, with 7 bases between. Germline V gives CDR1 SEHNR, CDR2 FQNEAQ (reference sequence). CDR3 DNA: TGTGCCAGCAGCTTAGGGTCCTATGGAAACACCATATATTTT. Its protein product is CASSLGSYGNTIYF.

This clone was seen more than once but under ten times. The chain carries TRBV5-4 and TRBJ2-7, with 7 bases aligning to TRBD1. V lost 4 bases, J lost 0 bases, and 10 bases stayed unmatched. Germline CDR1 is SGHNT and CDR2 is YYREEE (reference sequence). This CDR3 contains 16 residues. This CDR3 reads CASSRYRGQSSYEQYF. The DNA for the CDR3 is TGTGCCAGCAGCCGATACAGGGGCCAAAGCTCCTACGAGCAGTACTTC.

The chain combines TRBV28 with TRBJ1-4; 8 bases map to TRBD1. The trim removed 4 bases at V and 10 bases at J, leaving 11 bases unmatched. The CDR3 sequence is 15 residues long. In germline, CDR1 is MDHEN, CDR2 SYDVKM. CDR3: CASSSNPGGLIKLFF. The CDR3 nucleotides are TGTGCCAGCAGTTCAAACCCAGGGGGCCTTATAAAACTGTTTTTT.

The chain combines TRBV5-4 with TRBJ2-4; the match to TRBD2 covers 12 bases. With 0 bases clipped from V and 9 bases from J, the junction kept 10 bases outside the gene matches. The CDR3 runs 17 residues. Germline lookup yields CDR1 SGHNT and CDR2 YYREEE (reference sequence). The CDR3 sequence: CASSLGASGGAWGIQYF. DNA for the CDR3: TGTGCCAGCAGCTTGGGTGCTAGCGGGGGGGCCTGGGGCATTCAGTACTTC. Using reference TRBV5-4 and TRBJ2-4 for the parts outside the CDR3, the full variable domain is ETGVTQSPTHLIKTRGQQVTLRCSSQSGHNTVSWYQQALGQGPQFIFQYYREEENGRGNFPPRFSGLQFPNYSSELNVNALELDDSALYLCASSLGASGGAWGIQYFGAGTRLSVL.

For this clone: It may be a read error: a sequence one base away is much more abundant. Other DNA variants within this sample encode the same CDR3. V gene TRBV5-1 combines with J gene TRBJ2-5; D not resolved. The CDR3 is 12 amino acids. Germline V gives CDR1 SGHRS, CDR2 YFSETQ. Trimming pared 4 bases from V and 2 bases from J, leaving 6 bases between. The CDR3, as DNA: TGCGCCAGCAGCAACCCTCAAGAGACCCAGTACTTC. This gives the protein CASSNPQETQYF.

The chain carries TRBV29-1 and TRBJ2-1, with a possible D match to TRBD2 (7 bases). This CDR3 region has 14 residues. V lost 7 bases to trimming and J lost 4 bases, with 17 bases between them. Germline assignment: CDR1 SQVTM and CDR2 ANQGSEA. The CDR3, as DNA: TGCAGCGCAGACTCCGGGGGGCGGTACAATGAGCAGTTCTTC. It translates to CSADSGGRYNEQFF.

The CDR3 DNA reads as TGTGCCAGCAGCACTGGGGCAGGGGGCGCGTCAGATACGCAGTATTTT. Translated, it gives CASSTGAGGASDTQYF. The genes are TRBV7-9 and TRBJ2-3; 8 bases map to TRBD1. The germline CDR1 and CDR2 sequences are SEHNR and FQNEAQ (reference sequence). This CDR3 has 16 residues. J was trimmed by 4 bases and V by 5 bases; bases with no gene match: 11. Full variable domain (remainder filled in from reference TRBV7-9 and TRBJ2-3): DTGVSQNPRHKITKRGQNVTFRCDPISEHNRLYWYRQTLGQGPEFLTYFQNEAQLEKSRLLSDRFSAERPKGSFSTLEIQRTEQGDSAMYLCASSTGAGGASDTQYFGPGTRLTVL.

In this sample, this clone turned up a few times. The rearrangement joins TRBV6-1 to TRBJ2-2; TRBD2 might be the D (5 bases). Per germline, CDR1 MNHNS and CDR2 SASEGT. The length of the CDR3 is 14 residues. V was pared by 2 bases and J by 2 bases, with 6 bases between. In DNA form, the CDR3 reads TGTGCCAGCAGTGAACGGGGAAACACCGGGGAGCTGTTTTTT. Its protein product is CASSERGNTGELFF.

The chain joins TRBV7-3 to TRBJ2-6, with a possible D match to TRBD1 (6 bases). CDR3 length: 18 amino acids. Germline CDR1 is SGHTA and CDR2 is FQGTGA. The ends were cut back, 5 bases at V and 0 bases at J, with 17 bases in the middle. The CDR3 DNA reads TGTGCCAGCAGCCAGATGGGACATGGGTCCTCTGGGGCCAACGTCCTGACTTTC. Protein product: CASSQMGHGSSGANVLTF.

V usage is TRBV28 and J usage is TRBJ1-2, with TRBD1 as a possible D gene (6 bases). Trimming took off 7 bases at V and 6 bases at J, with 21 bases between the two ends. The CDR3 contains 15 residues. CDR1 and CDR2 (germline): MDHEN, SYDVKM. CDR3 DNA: TGTGCCAGCAACGTAGACAGGTCTTTATGGAATGGCTACACCTTC. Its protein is CASNVDRSLWNGYTF.

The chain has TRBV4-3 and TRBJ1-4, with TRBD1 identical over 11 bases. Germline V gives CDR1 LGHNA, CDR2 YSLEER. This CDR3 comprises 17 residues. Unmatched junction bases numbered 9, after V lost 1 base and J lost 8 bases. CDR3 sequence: CASSQALAGTGGEKLFF. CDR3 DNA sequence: TGCGCCAGCAGCCAAGCGTTGGCCGGGACAGGGGGAGAAAAACTGTTTTTT.

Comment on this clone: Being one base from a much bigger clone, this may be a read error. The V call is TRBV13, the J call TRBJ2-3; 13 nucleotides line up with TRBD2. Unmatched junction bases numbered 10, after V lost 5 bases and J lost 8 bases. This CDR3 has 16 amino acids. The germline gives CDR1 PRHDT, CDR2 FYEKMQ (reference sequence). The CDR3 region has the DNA TGTGCCAGCAGCCCGACTAGCGGGGGGCGGCGAGCTACGCAGTATTTT. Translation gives CASSPTSGGRRATQYF. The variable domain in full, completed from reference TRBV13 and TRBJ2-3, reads AAGVIQSPRHLIKEKRETATLKCYPIPRHDTVYWYQQGPGQDPQFLISFYEKMQSDKGSIPDRFSAQQFSDYHSELNMSSLELGDSALYFCASSPTSGGRRATQYFGPGTRLTVL.

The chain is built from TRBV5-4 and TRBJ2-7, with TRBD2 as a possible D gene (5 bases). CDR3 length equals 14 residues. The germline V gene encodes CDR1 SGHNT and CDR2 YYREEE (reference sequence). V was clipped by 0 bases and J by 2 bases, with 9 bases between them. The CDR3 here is CASSLGGSPYEQYF. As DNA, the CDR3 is TGTGCCAGCAGCTTGGGTGGGAGCCCCTACGAGCAGTACTTC.